Each of the 12 T cell receptor beta chains below was sequenced from the same sample in a study of T cells expressing NK-cell markers. For each CDR3 protein, TCRdb gives one entry from its re-call of the 5' RACE reads, without DNA. This specimen shows a few hundred thousand distinct CDR3 sequences; the ten leading clones hold about 1.5%. Sequenced material: blood T cells: a sorted CD56 or NKG2C T cell subset, CD4+ or CD8+ T cells, or bulk PBMC T cells (not recorded which). The source is a woman in her forties or fifties in good health.

CDR3 loop: CASEADYNEQFF. V and J are TRBV4-1 and TRBJ2-1; TCRdb lists TRBD2, though no DNA is available to test this call. The CDR3 extends over 12 amino acids. Germline loops: CDR1 MGHRA, CDR2 YSYEKL.

This chain uses TRBV9 with TRBJ2-5; no DNA is available, so the TRBD1 call from TCRdb remains unchecked. Looked up from germline, CDR1 is SGDLS and CDR2 is YYNGEE. The CDR3 totals 15 residues. The chain's CDR3 is CASSVGDSHSWTQYF.

This rearrangement joins TRBV5-1 to TRBJ2-3; TCRdb's D gene call, TRBD1, goes unchecked for lack of DNA. The CDR3 is 14 amino acids. CDR1 SGHRS and CDR2 YFSETQ come from the germline V gene. CDR3 sequence: CASSFQTGPDTQYF.

The chain has TRBV7-2 and TRBJ2-1; TCRdb gives TRBD1 as the D gene, but with no DNA this cannot be confirmed. Germline-derived CDR1 and CDR2 are SGHTA and FQGNSA. This CDR3 region has 15 residues. The CDR3 spells CASSFAGTGGNEQFF. Variable domain in full (rest from reference TRBV7-2 and TRBJ2-1): GAGVSQSPSNKVTEKGKDVELRCDPISGHTALYWYRQSLGQGLEFLIYFQGNSAPDKSGLPSDRFSAERTGGSVSTLTIQRTQQEDSAVYLCASSFAGTGGNEQFFGPGTRLTVL.

The chain has TRBV28 and TRBJ1-5; TCRdb lists TRBD1, though no DNA is available to test this call. CDR3 length equals 15 residues. CDR1 MDHEN and CDR2 SYDVKM come from the germline V gene. This chain's CDR3 is CASSLSDRDNQPQHF.

The rearrangement links TRBV12-3 or TRBV12-4 to TRBJ2-2; TCRdb calls TRBD2, which cannot be checked without DNA. The CDR3 is 16 amino acids. The CDR3 sequence: CASSLEQGGSTGELFF.

The chain has TRBV6-5 and TRBJ2-5; TCRdb designates TRBD2, a call that cannot be tested without DNA. The CDR3 sequence is 16 residues long. Germline CDR1 reads MNHEY; CDR2 reads SVGAGI. The CDR3 here is CASSFRTSGAGETQYF.

V and J are TRBV12-3 or TRBV12-4 and TRBJ1-6. The CDR3 length is 14 residues. CDR3 protein: CASSLGSIISPLHF.

The rearrangement uses TRBV3-1 and TRBJ1-6; checking the TCRdb D call of TRBD1 is not possible without DNA. Germline assignment: CDR1 LGHDT and CDR2 YNNKEL (reference sequence). The CDR3 runs 17 residues. The CDR3 region is CASSQGSGGASPRALHF.

The chain employs TRBV4-2 and TRBJ1-4; the D call of TRBD1 rests on TCRdb alone, since no DNA is present to check it. Germline loops: CDR1 LGHNA, CDR2 YNFKEQ. This CDR3 comprises 16 residues. The CDR3 loop reads CASSQGNARDVEKLFF.

The chain couples TRBV6-1 to TRBJ2-5; without DNA, the TCRdb call of TRBD1 cannot be checked. The CDR3 consists of 14 residues. Germline CDR1 and CDR2: MNHNS and SASEGT. CDR3 region: CASRGQGVVETQYF.

The chain uses TRBV4-1 and TRBJ2-3; TCRdb outputs TRBD2, but without DNA this stays unchecked. CDR1 is MGHRA and CDR2 is YSYEKL in the germline V gene. The CDR3 is 17 amino acids. CDR3 sequence: CASSQDGTSGAADTQYF.